What follows describes a single T cell receptor (beta chain). Its antigen is still unknown. Amplification used 60 Vbeta primers and 13 Jbeta primers. Original data processing: There were about 80 million unique TCR beta chains by a later count, and about 11 million of them were shared. Method: immunoSEQ multiplex PCR; TCRdb's copy keeps in-frame clones and lacks some. V, J and clone size are those of that table, while D and trimming were read from the DNA. The top ten clones hold 2.5% to 3.5% of a sample with over 110,000 clones, roughly 83% of them seen once. The CDR3 sequence is 16 residues long. The V and J ends lost 3 bases and 6 bases respectively, with 18 bases between them. Germline V gene lookup returns CDR1 MNHEY and CDR2 SMNVEV (reference sequence). The entry originates in a study of cytomegalovirus exposure and HLA in healthy donors. Study information: The 120 million or so unique TCR beta sequences, from roughly 170 million T cells, were found by an earlier analysis.

Findings and limits, study-wide: Available immune exposure information was restricted to CMV serostatus only.

Sequenced sample: PBMCs. This chain connects TRBV27 to TRBJ1-5, with D maybe TRBD1 (5 bases). The receptor was derived from a female donor in good health and CMV-seronegative. CDR3 nucleotide sequence: TGTGCCAGCAGTTTTCGGGGGAACCGGCCGGGTCAGCCCCAGCATTTT. It encodes CASSFRGNRPGQPQHF.